Given below is one T cell receptor (beta chain) in context. Its antigen is still unknown. Qualities for individual bases were not recorded, and no much larger clone is one base off. The CDR3 covers 16 residues, taking in both the cysteine and the phenylalanine. This entry keeps only the CDR3 DNA: 48 bases, framed from base 1. The V end loses 6 bases and the J end loses 6 bases, and a stretch of 21 bases separates them. The germline V gene sets CDR1 to SNHLY and CDR2 to FYNNEI. The CDR3 regions of human TCRbeta chains were analyzed by immunosequencing. Per the original workflow: Repertoire TCRs were checked for matches against a reference library of SARS-CoV-2-specific TCRs that had been generated using the MIRA antigen-specificity platform. Breadth was defined as the fraction of unique TCRs that were SARS-CoV-2-associated, and depth was defined as the fraction of total T cells that were SARS-CoV-2-associated. Using the MIRA data, each spike-specific TCR was mapped to the spike region that the TCR reacts to and placed in a CD4 or CD8 class. Log10-transformed breadth and depth values were compared by one-way ANOVA with Sidak's multiple comparisons tests. Drawn from immuneACCESS, this table holds only the in-frame rearrangements with V and J called that TCRdb kept. Clones are partly lost; checked studies trace under half to an unresolved V gene and leave the rest unexplained. Clonal size and the V and J genes are those of that table, whereas D and trimming came from the DNA. Present in this sample are fewer than 200,000 clones, approximately 86% of which were seen just once. The leading ten clones occupy roughly 11% of the sample.

In the paper's terms, the time point label means: about 28 days (+/-7) after the second vaccine dose. AZD1222 recipients given second doses at about 4 weeks or at about 12 weeks were pooled, since spike-specific TCR depth and breadth were not found to differ between the two schedules. Vaccinee samples were obtained from the UK trials COV001 and COV002, which included a single-blind randomized controlled phase 2/3 trial of AZD1222 (ChAdOx1 nCoV-19) in healthy adults. For TCRbeta chain sequencing, PBMC samples from trial participants were taken at day 0 and at day 28 after the second dose. This specimen comes from a study of T cell responses to AZD1222 COVID-19 vaccine (TCRdb year 2021). General notes on the study: A total of approximately 240 trial participants underwent TCR sequencing, of whom about 210 had received two doses of AZD1222 and around 26 had received two doses of the MenACWY control vaccine. Enrollment into the trials was organized by age into subgroups of 18-55, 56-69 and 70-plus years, and those subgroups contained approximately 150, 30 and 60 TCR-sequenced participants, respectively.

The investigation overall reported the following: Vaccine-associated CD4 TCRs spanned the whole spike protein, with dominant responses in regions 160-218 and 743-854. Spike-specific TCR breadth and depth rose significantly after two AZD1222 doses compared with day 0 and with MenACWY recipients. Most participants were white British and females outnumbered males, and the authors suggested that clonal diversity may have been underestimated. Because no samples from the day 14 peak response were available, repertoires could be characterized only after the peak T cell response. Conclusions about previously exposed vaccinees are limited because only a handful of AZD1222 recipients were SARS-CoV-2 seropositive at baseline. Nearly half of unique spike-specific TCRs reportedly recognized epitopes outside regions mutated in the B.1.351 and B.1.1.7 variants. In the small 56-69-year group, the increase in depth fell short of significance, most likely because of low power.

The sequences come from peripheral blood, collected 28 days after the second AZD1222 dose. This sequence originates from an adult who received the AZD1222 COVID-19 vaccine. The rearrangement combines TRBV2 with TRBJ2-1; the best D guess is TRBD1, with 6 bases matching. The CDR3 reads CASSARAGVLGNEQFF. The DNA reads as follows: TGTGCCAGCAGCGCAAGGGCAGGGGTTTTGGGCAATGAGCAGTTCTTC.